This TCR beta chain was retrieved from a study of blood T cell repertoires in COVID-19. The repertoire was sequenced with immunoSEQ multiplex PCR; TCRdb's copy has only in-frame clones and lacks some. This table holds 45,000 to 60,000 clones, 70% to 90% found once. The sequencing sample was made of peripheral blood. The TCR originated in a human donor with active COVID-19. The donor label of this sample is uncertain.

The CDR3 region has the DNA TGTGCCAGCAGAGTTGGACAGGCTGGGGGCTACGAGCAGTACTTC. It is translated as CASRVGQAGGYEQYF. The chain couples TRBV28 to TRBJ2-7, with 7 bases matching TRBD1. The CDR3 sequence is 15 residues long. The ends lost 6 bases at V and 3 bases at J; junction bases unmatched: 11. Germline CDR1 MDHEN, CDR2 SYDVKM.